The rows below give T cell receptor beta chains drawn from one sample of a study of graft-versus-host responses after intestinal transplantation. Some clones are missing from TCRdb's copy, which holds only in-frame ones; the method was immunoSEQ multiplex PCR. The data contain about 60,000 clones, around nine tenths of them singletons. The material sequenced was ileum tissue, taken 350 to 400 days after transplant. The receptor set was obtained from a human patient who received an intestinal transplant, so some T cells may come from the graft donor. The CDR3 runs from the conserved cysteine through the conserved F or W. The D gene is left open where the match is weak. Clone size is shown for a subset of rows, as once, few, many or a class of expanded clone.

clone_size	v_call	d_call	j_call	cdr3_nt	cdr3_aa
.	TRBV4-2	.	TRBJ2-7	TGTGCCAGCAGCCAAGTGGGGACAGAGCAGTACTTC	CASSQVGTEQYF
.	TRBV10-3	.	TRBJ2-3	TGTGCCATCAGTCTTAATCCTAGTGGAGATACGCAGTATTTT	CAISLNPSGDTQYF
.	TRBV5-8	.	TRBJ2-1	TGTGCCAGCAGCGACGGGCCTCCAGGCAATGAGCAGTTCTTC	CASSDGPPGNEQFF
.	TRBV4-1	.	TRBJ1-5	TGCGCCAGCAGCCACAACGACAGACAGAGCGATCAGCCCCAGCATTTT	CASSHNDRQSDQPQHF
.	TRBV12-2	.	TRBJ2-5	TGTGCAAGTCGCTTAGCCTCCGGGACAGCGGAGACCCAGTACTTC	CASRLASGTAETQYF
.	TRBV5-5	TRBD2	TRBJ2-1	TGTGCCAGCAGCTTGGCGGGACTAGCGGGGATTTACAATGAGCAGTTCTTC	CASSLAGLAGIYNEQFF
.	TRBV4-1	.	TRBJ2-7	TGCGCCAGCAGCCAAGGGCACCAGGGGAACTACGAGCAGTACTTC	CASSQGHQGNYEQYF
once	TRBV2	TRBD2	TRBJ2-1	TGTGCCAGCAATAGCGGGAGCTCCTACAATGAGCAGTTCTTC	CASNSGSSYNEQFF
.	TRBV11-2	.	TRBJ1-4	TGTGCCAGCAGCTTAGTAGCGGGGGGTAATGAAAAACTGTTTTTT	CASSLVAGGNEKLFF
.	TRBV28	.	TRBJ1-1	TGTGCCAGCAGTTCCTACAGTACTAACACTGAAGCTTTCTTT	CASSSYSTNTEAFF
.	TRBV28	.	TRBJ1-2	TGTGCCGCTAGGTTCAACTATGGCTACACCTTC	CAARFNYGYTF
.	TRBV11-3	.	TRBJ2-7	TGTGCCAGCAGCTTGACGGGGGCTGCCTACGAGCAGTACTTC	CASSLTGAAYEQYF
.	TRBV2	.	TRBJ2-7	TGTGCCAGCAGTGCGGAGGGGTCCTACGAGCAGTACTTC	CASSAEGSYEQYF
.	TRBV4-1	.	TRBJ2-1	TGCGCCAGCAGCCAAGAGCGGTGGTGTAATGAGCAGTTCTTC	CASSQERWCNEQFF
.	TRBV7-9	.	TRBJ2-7	TGTGCCAGCAGCTTTTCATACGAGCAGTACTTC	CASSFSYEQYF
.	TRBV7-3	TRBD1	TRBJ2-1	TGTGCCAGCAGCTCAGGACAGGGAAAGCAGTTCTTC	CASSSGQGKQFF
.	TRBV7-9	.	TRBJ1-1	TGTGCCAGCAGCTTATGGCCCTCGGAGGACACTGAAGCTTTCTTT	CASSLWPSEDTEAFF
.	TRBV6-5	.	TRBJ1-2	TGTGCCAGCAGTTACGGTCGGGGCTATAGGTTTGGCTACACCTTC	CASSYGRGYRFGYTF
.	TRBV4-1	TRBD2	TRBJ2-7	TGCGCCAGCAGCCAAGACTGGGCGGGAGGGTTTGGGGACGAGCAGTACTTC	CASSQDWAGGFGDEQYF
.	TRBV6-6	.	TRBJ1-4	TGTGCCAGCAGTTACTGGTGGGGGGAAAAACTGTTTTTT	CASSYWWGEKLFF
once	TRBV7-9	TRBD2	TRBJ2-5	TGTGCCAGCAGCTTTCCGGGAGGGACTCAAGAGACCCAGTACTTC	CASSFPGGTQETQYF
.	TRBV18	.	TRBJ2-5	TGTGCCAGCTCATCCCCGTACCAAGAGACCCAGTACTTC	CASSSPYQETQYF
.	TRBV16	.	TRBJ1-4	TGTGCCAGCAGGCACTGGGGCGTGAGTGAAAAACTGTTTTTT	CASRHWGVSEKLFF
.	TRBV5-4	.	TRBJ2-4	TGTGCCAGCAGCTCCCAGGGGATAGCCAAAAACATTCAGTACTTC	CASSSQGIAKNIQYF
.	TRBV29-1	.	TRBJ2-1	TGCAGCGTTGGGCCAAATAACAATGAGCAGTTCTTC	CSVGPNNNEQFF
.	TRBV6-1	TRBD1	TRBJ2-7	TGTGCCAGCAGGGATCCGGGACAGGGAGACTACGAGCAGTACTTC	CASRDPGQGDYEQYF
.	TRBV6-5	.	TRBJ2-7	TGTGCCAGCAGTCGGGCAGGGGACTTAGCCTACGAGCAGTACTTC	CASSRAGDLAYEQYF
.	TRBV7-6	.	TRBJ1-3	TGTGCCAGCAGCCCCCGTGGAGGGGCTGGGGACACCATATATTTT	CASSPRGGAGDTIYF
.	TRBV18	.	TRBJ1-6	TGTGCCAGCTCACCAGAGGGAGGTGGATCACCCCTCCACTTT	CASSPEGGGSPLHF
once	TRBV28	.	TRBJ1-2	TGTGCCAGCAGTTTTCAGGGGCCGGTCTATGGCTACACCTTC	CASSFQGPVYGYTF
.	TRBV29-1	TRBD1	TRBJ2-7	TGCAGCGTTGAAGACTTGACAGGGGACTACGAGCAGTACTTC	CSVEDLTGDYEQYF
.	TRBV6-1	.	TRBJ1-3	TGTGCCAGCAGTGAGGCCCCATCCTACAGGAGCTCTGGAAACACCATATATTTT	CASSEAPSYRSSGNTIYF
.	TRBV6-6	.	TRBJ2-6	TGTGCCAGCACCGATTGGGGTGGGGCCAACGTCCTGACTTTC	CASTDWGGANVLTF